This T cell receptor beta chain was identified during a study of blood T cell repertoires in COVID-19. Across the whole study: Samples representing acute and convalescent COVID-19 were sourced from the United States, Italy and Spain. From T cells, B-cell-depleted T cells, or PBMCs came the material, which was cDNA or gDNA.

In the original processing: By means of reference gene primer amplification, nucleated cell counts were estimated. The assay was immunoSEQ multiplex PCR, and TCRdb's table has in-frame clones only and misses some. V and J calls and clone size come straight from that table; D and trimming were deduced from the DNA. The sample has approximately 150,000 clones, about 87% seen once. This CDR3 has 16 residues. The V gene's germline CDR1 is LNHNV and CDR2 YYDKDF (reference sequence). V lost 4 bases and J 0 bases, leaving 12 bases between the germline ends. This receptor was obtained from a woman aged 45-65 years with acute or convalescent COVID-19. V usage is TRBV15 and J usage is TRBJ1-4; D gene ambiguous. The sample taken for sequencing was peripheral blood. The CDR3: CATSTRQAATNEKLFF. In DNA form, the CDR3 reads TGTGCCACCAGCACCAGGCAGGCCGCAACTAATGAAAAACTGTTTTTT. The entire variable domain, with the rest obtained from reference TRBV15 and TRBJ1-4, is as follows: DAMVIQNPRYQVTQFGKPVTLSCSQTLNHNVMYWYQQKSSQAPKLLFHYYDKDFNNEADTPDNFQSRRPNTSFCFLDIRSPGLGDTAMYLCATSTRQAATNEKLFFGSGTQLSVL.